This TCR beta chain was sequenced for a study of tumour-infiltrating T cells in Burkitt lymphoma. Across the study: The Burkitt lymphoma cohort spanned all epidemiological subtypes. Regarding the study as a whole: Public clonotypes, several, appeared across numerous Burkitt lymphoma patients.

The CDR3 sequence is 13 residues long. V was trimmed by 3 bases and J by 5 bases, leaving 9 bases between them. Germline CDR1 LGHNA, CDR2 YSLEER. Only a few counts were recorded for this clone. Antigen specificity is unknown. Assay: immunoSEQ multiplex PCR; the TCRdb copy retains only in-frame clones and omits some. Of some 500 clones in the sample, 15% to 20% are singletons; the top ten hold about 4.6%. V is TRBV4-3 and J is TRBJ2-3; D remains ambiguous. The TCR was taken from a human donor with Burkitt lymphoma. Material for sequencing was tumor tissue. The CDR3 sequence is CASSHRIVDTQYF. The CDR3 nucleotides are TGCGCCAGCAGCCATCGAATCGTAGATACGCAGTATTTT.